The present TCR beta chain was sequenced within a study of CDR3 diversity in severe acne. This clonotype was recorded at least ten times. This CDR3 contains 14 residues. Germline assignment: CDR1 SGHRS and CDR2 YFSETQ. The V gene lost 3 bases and the J gene lost 0 bases, with 8 bases spanning the gap. TCRdb processed the PCR reads anew with MiXCR; each CDR3 protein has one entry. This sample has around 83,000 distinct CDR3 sequences, with 45% to 50% found just once. Material: blood. The V gene is TRBV5-1, the J gene TRBJ2-3; the D is unclear. This TCR was sampled from a male donor with severe acne vulgaris. The CDR3, as DNA: TGCGCCAGCAGCTCGCAGGACAGCACAGATACGCAGTATTTT. Protein sequence: CASSSQDSTDTQYF.